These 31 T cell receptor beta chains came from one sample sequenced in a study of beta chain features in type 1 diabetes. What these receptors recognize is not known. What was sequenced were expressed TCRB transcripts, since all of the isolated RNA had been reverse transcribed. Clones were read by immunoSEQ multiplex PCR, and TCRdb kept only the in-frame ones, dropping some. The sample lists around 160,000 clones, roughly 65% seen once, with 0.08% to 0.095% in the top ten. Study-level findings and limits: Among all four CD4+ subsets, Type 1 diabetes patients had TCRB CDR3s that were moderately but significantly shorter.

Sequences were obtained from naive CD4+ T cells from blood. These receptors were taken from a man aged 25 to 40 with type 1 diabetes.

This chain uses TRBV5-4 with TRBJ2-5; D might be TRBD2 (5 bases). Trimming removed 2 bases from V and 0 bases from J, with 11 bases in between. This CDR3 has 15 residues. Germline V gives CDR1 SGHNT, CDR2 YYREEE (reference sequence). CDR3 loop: CASSLGGPYQETQYF. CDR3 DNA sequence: TGTGCCAGCAGCTTAGGCGGGCCGTACCAAGAGACCCAGTACTTC.

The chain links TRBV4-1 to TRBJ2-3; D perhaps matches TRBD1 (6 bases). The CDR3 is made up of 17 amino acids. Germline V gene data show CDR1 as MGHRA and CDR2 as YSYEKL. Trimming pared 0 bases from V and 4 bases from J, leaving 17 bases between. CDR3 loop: CASSQDIRGKGADTQYF. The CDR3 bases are TGCGCCAGCAGCCAAGATATCAGGGGTAAGGGCGCAGATACGCAGTATTTT.

The CDR3 sequence is CASSVGLGTGIYEQYF. Written as DNA, the CDR3 is TGTGCCAGCAGCGTAGGTCTGGGGACAGGCATATACGAGCAGTACTTC. The chain links TRBV9 to TRBJ2-7; 8 bases map to TRBD1. This CDR3 region has 16 residues. Germline loops: CDR1 SGDLS, CDR2 YYNGEE. V dropped 0 bases and J dropped 4; count of bases not matched to a gene: 9.

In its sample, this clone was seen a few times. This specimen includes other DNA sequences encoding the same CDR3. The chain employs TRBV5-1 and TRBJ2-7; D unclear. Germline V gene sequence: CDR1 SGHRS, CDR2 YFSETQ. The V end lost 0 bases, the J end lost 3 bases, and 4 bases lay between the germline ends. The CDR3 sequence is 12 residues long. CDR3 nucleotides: TGCGCCAGCAGCTTGGGAGGCTACGAGCAGTACTTC. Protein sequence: CASSLGGYEQYF.

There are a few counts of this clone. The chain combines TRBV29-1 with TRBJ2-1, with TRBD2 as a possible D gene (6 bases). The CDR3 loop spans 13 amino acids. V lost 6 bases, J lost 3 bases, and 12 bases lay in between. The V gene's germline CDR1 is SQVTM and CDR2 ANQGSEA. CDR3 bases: TGCAGCGTCCCGCGGGGCTTCTACAATGAGCAGTTCTTC. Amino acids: CSVPRGFYNEQFF.

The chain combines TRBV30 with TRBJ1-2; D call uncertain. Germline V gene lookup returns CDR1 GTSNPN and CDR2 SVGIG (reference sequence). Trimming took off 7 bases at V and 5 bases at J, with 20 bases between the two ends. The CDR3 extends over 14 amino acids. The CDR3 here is CASYPATSGYGYTF. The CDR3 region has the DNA TGTGCCTCCTACCCCGCCACCAGTGGGTATGGCTACACCTTC.

The CDR3 sequence: CASSPRNRGRYGYTF. CDR3 in DNA: TGTGCCAGCAGTCCACGGAACAGGGGCCGCTATGGCTACACCTTC. This chain links TRBV28 with TRBJ1-2; 7 bases match TRBD1. Germline V gene lookup returns CDR1 MDHEN and CDR2 SYDVKM. J was trimmed by 4 bases and V by 5 bases; bases with no gene match: 10. This CDR3 is built from 15 residues.

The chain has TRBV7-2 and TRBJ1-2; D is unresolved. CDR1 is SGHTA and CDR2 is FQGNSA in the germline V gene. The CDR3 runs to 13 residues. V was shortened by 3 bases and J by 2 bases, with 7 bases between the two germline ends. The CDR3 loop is CASSLIENYGYTF. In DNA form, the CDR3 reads TGTGCCAGCAGCTTGATTGAAAACTATGGCTACACCTTC.

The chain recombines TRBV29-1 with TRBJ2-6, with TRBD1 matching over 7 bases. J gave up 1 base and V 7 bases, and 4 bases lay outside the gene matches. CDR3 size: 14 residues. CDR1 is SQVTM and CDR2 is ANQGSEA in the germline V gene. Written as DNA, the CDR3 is TGCAGCGCCAGGGGGTCTTCTGGGGCCAACGTCCTGACTTTC. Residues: CSARGSSGANVLTF.

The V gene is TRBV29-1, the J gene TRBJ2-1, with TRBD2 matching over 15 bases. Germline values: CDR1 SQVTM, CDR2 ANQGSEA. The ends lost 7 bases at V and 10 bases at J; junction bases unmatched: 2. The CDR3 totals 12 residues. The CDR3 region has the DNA TGCAGCGCGGGACTAGCGGGGGGCGAGCAGTTCTTC. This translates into CSAGLAGGEQFF.

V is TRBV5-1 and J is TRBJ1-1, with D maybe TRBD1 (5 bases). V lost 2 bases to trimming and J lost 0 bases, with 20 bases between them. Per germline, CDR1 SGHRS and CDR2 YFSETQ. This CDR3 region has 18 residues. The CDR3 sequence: CASSFLPTSTAMNTEAFF. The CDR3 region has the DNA TGCGCCAGCAGCTTTCTACCCACCTCGACAGCAATGAACACTGAAGCTTTCTTT.

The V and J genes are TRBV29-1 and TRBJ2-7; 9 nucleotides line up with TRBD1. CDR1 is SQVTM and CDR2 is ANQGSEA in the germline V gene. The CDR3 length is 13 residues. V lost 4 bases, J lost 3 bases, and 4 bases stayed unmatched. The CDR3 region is CSVGDRDHYEQYF. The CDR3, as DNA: TGCAGCGTTGGGGACAGGGACCACTACGAGCAGTACTTC.

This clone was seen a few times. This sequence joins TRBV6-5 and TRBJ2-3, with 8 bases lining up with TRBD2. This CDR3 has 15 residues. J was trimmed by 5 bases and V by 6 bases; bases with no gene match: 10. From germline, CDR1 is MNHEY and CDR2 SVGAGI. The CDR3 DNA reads TGTGCCAGCAGAACCCGGGGGGGCCATGGAGATACGCAGTATTTT. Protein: CASRTRGGHGDTQYF.

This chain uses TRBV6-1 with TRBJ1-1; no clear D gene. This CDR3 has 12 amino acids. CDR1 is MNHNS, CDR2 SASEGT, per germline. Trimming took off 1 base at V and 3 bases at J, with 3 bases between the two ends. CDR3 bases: TGTGCCAGCAGTGAAGGGTACACTGAAGCTTTCTTT. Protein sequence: CASSEGYTEAFF.

In DNA form, the CDR3 reads TGTGCCAGCAGTTTGACAGGGGCTGGCTATGGCTACACCTTC. It encodes CASSLTGAGYGYTF. V is TRBV7-9 and J is TRBJ1-2; 8 nucleotides line up with TRBD1. V shed 6 bases, J shed 4 bases, and the junction held 7 bases outside the gene matches. This CDR3 spans 14 amino acids. Germline V gene lookup returns CDR1 SEHNR and CDR2 FQNEAQ (reference sequence).

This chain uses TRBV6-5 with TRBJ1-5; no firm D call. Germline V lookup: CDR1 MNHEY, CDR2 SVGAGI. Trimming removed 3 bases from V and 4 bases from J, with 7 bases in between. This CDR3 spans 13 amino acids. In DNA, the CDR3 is TGTGCCAGCAGTTATTCCCGTAATCAGCCCCAGCATTTT. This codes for CASSYSRNQPQHF.

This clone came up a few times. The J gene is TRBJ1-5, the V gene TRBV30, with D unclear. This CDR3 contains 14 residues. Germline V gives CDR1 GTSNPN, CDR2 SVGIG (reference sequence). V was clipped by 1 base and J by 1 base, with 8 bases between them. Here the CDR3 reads CAWSAASSNQPQHF. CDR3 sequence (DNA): TGTGCCTGGAGTGCAGCTTCGAGCAATCAGCCCCAGCATTTT.

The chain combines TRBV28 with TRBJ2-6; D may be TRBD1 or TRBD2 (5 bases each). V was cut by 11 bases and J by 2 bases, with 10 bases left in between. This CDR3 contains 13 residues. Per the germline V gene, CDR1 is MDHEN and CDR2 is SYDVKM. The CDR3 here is CASRGTGANVLTF. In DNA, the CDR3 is TGTGCCTCGAGGGGTACTGGGGCCAACGTCCTGACTTTC.

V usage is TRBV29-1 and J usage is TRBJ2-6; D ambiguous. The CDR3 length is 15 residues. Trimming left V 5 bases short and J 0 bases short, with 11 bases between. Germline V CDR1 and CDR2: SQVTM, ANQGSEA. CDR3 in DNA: TGCAGCGTTAATACAGATAGCTCTGGGGCCAACGTCCTGACTTTC. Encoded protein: CSVNTDSSGANVLTF.

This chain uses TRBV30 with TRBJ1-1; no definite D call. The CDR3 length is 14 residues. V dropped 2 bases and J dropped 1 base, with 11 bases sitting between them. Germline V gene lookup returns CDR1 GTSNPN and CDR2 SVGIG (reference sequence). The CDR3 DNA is TGTGCCTGGAGTCCGCTGTTTGAGAACACTGAAGCTTTCTTT. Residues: CAWSPLFENTEAFF.

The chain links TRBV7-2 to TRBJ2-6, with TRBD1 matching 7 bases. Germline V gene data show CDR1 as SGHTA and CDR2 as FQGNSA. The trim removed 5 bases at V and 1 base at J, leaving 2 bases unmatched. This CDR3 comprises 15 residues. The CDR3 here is CASSPQGSGANVLTF. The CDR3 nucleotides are TGTGCCAGCAGCCCACAGGGGTCTGGGGCCAACGTCCTGACTTTC.

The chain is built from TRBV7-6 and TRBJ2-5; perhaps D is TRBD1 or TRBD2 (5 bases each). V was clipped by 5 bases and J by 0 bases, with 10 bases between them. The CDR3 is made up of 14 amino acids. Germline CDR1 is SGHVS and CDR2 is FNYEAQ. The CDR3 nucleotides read TGTGCCAGCAGCCCGATGGGGGACCAAGAGACCCAGTACTTC. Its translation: CASSPMGDQETQYF. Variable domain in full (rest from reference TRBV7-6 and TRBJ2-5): GAGVSQSPRYKVTKRGQDVALRCDPISGHVSLYWYRQALGQGPEFLTYFNYEAQQDKSGLPNDRFSAERPEGSISTLTIQRTEQRDSAMYRCASSPMGDQETQYFGPGTRLLVL.

This CDR3 reads CASSHIGSTDEQYF. Written as DNA, the CDR3 is TGCGCCAGCAGCCATATAGGCAGCACCGACGAGCAGTACTTC. The J gene is TRBJ2-7, the V gene TRBV4-3; D gene unclear. V gave up 3 bases and J gave up 5 bases, with 14 bases separating them. The V gene's germline CDR1 is LGHNA and CDR2 YSLEER. The CDR3 has 14 amino acids.

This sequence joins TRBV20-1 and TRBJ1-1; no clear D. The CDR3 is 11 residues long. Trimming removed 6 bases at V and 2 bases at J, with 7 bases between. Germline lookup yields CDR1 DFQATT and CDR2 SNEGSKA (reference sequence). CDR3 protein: CSALQNTEAFF. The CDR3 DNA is TGCAGTGCGTTGCAAAACACTGAAGCTTTCTTT.

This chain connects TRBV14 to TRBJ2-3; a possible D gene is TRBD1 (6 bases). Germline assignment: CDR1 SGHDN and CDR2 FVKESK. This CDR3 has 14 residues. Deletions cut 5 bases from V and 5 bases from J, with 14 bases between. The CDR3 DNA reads TGTGCCAGCAGCTGGGGCGGCAGGGGAGATACGCAGTATTTT. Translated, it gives CASSWGGRGDTQYF. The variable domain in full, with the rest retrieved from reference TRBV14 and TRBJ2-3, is EAGVTQFPSHSVIEKGQTVTLRCDPISGHDNLYWYRRVMGKEIKFLLHFVKESKQDESGMPNNRFLAERTGGTYSTLKVQPAELEDSGVYFCASSWGGRGDTQYFGPGTRLTVL.

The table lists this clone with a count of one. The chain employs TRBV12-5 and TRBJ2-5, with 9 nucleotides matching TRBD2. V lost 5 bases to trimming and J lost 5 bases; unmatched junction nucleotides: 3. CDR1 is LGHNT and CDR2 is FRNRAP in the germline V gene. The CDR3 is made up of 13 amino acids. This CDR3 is CASGSGGPETQYF. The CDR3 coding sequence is TGTGCTAGTGGTAGCGGGGGGCCGGAGACCCAGTACTTC.

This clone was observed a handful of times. The CDR3 DNA reads as TGTGCCAGCCAAGTCCAGGCCGGGGAGCTGTTTTTT. Translation gives CASQVQAGELFF. V is TRBV5-6 and J is TRBJ2-2; D is unclear. V was cut by 7 bases and J by 6 bases, with 10 bases left in between. The germline V gene encodes CDR1 SGHDT and CDR2 YYEEEE. This CDR3 has 12 residues.

The CDR3 DNA reads TGCGCCAGCAGCCCAGGACAACCTAACACTGAAGCTTTCTTT. Translated, it gives CASSPGQPNTEAFF. This rearrangement joins TRBV5-1 to TRBJ1-1; D is possibly TRBD1 (5 bases). V lost 4 bases, J lost 2 bases, and 12 bases lay in between. The CDR3 covers 14 residues. CDR1 is SGHRS, CDR2 YFSETQ, per germline.

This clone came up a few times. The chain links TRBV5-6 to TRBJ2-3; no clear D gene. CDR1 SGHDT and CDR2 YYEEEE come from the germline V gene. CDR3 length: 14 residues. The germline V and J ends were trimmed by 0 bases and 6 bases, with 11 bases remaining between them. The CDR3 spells CASSLVGLADTQYF. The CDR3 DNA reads TGTGCCAGCAGCTTGGTTGGATTAGCCGATACGCAGTATTTT.

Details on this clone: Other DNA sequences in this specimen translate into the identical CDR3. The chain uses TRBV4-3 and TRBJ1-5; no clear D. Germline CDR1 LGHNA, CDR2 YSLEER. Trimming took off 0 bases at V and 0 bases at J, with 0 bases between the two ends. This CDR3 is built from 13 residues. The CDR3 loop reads CASSQDSNQPQHF. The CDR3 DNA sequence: TGCGCCAGCAGCCAAGATAGCAATCAGCCCCAGCATTTT.

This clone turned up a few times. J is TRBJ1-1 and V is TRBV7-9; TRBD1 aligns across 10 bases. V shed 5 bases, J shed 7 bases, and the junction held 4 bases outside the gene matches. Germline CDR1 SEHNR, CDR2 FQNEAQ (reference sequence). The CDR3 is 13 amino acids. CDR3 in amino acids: CASSLDRGLEAFF. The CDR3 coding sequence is TGTGCCAGCAGCCTCGACAGGGGGCTTGAAGCTTTCTTT.